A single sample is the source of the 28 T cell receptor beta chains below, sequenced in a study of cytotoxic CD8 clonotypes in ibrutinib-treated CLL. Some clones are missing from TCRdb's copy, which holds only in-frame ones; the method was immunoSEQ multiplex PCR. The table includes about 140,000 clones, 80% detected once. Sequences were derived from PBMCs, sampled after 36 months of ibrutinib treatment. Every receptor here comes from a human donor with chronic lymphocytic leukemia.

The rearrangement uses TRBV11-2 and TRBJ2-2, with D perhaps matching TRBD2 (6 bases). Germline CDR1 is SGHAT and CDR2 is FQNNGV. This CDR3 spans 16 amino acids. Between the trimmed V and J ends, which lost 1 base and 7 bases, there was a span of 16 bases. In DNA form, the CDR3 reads TGTGCCAGCAGCTTAGCTTTTGGAAGGGGAGGCGGGGAGCTGTTTTTT. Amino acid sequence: CASSLAFGRGGGELFF.

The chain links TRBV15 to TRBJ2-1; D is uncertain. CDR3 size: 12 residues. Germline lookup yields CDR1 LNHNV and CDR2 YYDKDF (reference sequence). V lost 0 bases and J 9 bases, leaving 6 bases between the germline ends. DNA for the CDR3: TGTGCCACCAGCAGAGATGGTGCTGAGCAGTTCTTC. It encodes CATSRDGAEQFF.

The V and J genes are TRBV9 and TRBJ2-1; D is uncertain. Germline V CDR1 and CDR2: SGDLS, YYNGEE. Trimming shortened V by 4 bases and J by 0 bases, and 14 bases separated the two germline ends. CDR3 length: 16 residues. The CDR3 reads CASSPSVGSSYNEQFF. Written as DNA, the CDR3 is TGTGCCAGCAGCCCCAGCGTCGGTAGCTCCTACAATGAGCAGTTCTTC.

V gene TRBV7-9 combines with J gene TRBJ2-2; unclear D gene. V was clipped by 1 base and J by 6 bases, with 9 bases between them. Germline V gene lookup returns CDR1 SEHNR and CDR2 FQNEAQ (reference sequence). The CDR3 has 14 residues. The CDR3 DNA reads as TGTGCCAGCAGCTTAGTCGAGGTGCCCGGGGAGCTGTTTTTT. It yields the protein CASSLVEVPGELFF. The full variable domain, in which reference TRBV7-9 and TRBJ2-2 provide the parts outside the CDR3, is DTGVSQNPRHKITKRGQNVTFRCDPISEHNRLYWYRQTLGQGPEFLTYFQNEAQLEKSRLLSDRFSAERPKGSFSTLEIQRTEQGDSAMYLCASSLVEVPGELFFGEGSRLTVL.

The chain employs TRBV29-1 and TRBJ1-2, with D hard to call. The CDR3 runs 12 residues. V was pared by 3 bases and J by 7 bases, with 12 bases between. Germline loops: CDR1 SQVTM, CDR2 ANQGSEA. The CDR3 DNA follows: TGCAGCGTTGAGATATCCCTAGGTGGCTACACCTTC. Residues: CSVEISLGGYTF.

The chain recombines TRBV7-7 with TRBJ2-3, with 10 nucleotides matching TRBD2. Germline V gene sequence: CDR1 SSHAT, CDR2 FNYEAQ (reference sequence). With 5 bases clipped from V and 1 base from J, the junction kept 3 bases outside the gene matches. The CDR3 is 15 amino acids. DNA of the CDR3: TGTGCCAGCAGCCGGACTAGCGGTCGCACAGATACGCAGTATTTT. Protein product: CASSRTSGRTDTQYF.

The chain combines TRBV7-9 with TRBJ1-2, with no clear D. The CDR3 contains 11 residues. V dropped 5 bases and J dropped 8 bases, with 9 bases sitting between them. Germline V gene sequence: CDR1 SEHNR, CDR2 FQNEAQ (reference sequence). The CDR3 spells CASSPYPGYTF. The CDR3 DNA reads TGTGCCAGCAGCCCCTATCCGGGCTACACCTTC.

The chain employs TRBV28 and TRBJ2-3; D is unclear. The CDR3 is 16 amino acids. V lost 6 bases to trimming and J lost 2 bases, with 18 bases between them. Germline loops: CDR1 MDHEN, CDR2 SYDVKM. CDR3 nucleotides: TGTGCCAGCAGCCAAGGCGGCGATTACTACACAGATACGCAGTATTTT. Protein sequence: CASSQGGDYYTDTQYF.

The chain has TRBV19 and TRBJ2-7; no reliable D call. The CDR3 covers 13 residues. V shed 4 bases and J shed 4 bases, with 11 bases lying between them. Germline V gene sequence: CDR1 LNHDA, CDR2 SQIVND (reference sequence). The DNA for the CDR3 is TGTGCCAGTAGTAAGGCCCAAGCTTACGAGCAGTACTTC. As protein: CASSKAQAYEQYF. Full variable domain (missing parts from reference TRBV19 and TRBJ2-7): DGGITQSPKYLFRKEGQNVTLSCEQNLNHDAMYWYRQDPGQGLRLIYYSQIVNDFQKGDIAEGYSVSREKKESFPLTVTSAQKNPTAFYLCASSKAQAYEQYFGPGTRLTVT.

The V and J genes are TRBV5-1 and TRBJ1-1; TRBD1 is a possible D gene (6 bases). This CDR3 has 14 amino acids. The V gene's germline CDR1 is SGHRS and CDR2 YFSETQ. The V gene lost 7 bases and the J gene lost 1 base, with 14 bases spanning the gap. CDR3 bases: TGCGCCAGCGTCGGGGGCGCGGAGAACACTGAAGCTTTCTTT. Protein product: CASVGGAENTEAFF.

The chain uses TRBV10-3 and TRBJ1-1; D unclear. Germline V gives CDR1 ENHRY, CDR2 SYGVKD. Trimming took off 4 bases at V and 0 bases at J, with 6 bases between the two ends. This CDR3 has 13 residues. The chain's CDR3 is CAISVSVNTEAFF. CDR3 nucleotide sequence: TGTGCCATCAGTGTTTCAGTGAACACTGAAGCTTTCTTT.

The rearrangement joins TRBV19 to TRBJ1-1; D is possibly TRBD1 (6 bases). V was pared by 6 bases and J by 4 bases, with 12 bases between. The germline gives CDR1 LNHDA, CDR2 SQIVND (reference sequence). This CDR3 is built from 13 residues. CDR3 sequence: CASSPTGLTEAFF. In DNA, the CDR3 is TGTGCCAGTAGCCCTACAGGGCTCACTGAAGCTTTCTTT.

The CDR3 sequence: CASSRGVTSYEQYF. The CDR3 coding sequence is TGTGCCAGTAGTCGCGGGGTTACCTCCTACGAGCAGTACTTC. The chain links TRBV19 to TRBJ2-7, with TRBD2 as a possible D gene (6 bases). This CDR3 spans 14 amino acids. Between the trimmed V and J ends, which lost 5 bases and 0 bases, there was a span of 11 bases. Germline CDR1 and CDR2: LNHDA and SQIVND (reference sequence).

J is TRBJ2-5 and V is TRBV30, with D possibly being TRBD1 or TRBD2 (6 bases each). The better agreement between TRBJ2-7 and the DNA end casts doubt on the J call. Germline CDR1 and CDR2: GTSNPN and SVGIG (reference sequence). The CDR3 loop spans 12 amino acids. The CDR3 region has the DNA TGTGCCTGGAGCGGGGGCCGCTACGAGCAGTACTTC. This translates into CAWSGGRYEQYF.

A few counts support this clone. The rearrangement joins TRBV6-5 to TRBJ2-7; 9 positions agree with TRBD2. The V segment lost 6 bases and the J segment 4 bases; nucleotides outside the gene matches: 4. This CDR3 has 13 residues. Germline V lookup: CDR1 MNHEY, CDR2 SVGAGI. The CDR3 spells CASSRTSGYEQYF. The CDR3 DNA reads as TGTGCCAGCAGCAGAACTAGCGGGTACGAGCAGTACTTC.

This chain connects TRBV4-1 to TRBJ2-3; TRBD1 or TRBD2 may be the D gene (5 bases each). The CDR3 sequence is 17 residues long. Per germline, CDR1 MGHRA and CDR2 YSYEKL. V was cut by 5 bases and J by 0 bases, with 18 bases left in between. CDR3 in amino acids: CASSAGRLGESTDTQYF. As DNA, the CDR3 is TGCGCCAGCAGCGCAGGGCGGTTGGGGGAGAGCACAGATACGCAGTATTTT.

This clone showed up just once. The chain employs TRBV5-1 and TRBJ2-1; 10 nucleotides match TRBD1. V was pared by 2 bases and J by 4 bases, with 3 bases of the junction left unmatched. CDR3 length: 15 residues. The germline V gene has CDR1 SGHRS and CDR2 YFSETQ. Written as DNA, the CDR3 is TGCGCCAGCAGCTTTGGGACAGGGGCGTACAATGAGCAGTTCTTC. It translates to CASSFGTGAYNEQFF. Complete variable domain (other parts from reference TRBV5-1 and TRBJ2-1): KAGVTQTPRYLIKTRGQQVTLSCSPISGHRSVSWYQQTPGQGLQFLFEYFSETQRNKGNFPGRFSGRQFSNSRSEMNVSTLELGDSALYLCASSFGTGAYNEQFFGPGTRLTVL.

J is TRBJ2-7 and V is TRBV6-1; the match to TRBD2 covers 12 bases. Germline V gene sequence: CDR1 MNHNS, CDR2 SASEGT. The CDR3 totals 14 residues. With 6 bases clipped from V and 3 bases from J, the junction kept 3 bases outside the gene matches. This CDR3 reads CASRVTSGGYEQYF. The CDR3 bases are TGTGCCAGCAGGGTGACTAGCGGGGGCTACGAGCAGTACTTC.

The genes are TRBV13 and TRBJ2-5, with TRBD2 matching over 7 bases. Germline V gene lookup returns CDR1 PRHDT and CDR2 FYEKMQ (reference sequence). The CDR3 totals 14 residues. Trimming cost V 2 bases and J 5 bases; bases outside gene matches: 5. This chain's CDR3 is CASSLSGGMETQYF. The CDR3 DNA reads TGTGCCAGCAGCTTATCGGGGGGAATGGAGACCCAGTACTTC. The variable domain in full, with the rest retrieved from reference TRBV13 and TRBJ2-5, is AAGVIQSPRHLIKEKRETATLKCYPIPRHDTVYWYQQGPGQDPQFLISFYEKMQSDKGSIPDRFSAQQFSDYHSELNMSSLELGDSALYFCASSLSGGMETQYFGPGTRLLVL.

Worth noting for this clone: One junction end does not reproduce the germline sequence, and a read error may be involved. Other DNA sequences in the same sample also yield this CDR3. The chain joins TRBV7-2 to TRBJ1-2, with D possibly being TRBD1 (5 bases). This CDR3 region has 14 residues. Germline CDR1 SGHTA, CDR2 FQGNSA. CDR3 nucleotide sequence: TGTGCCAGCAGCCCGAAGAGGGGTGGCTATGGTTACACCTTC. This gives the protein CASSPKRGGYGYTF.

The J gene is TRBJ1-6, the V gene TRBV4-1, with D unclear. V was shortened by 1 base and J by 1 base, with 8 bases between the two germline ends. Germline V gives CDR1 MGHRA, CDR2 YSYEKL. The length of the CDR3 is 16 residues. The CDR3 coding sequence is TGCGCCAGCAGCCAAGCCGCACGGTCCTATAATTCACCCCTCCACTTT. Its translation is CASSQAARSYNSPLHF.

The CDR3 bases are TGCGCCAGCAGCTTTTCCGGGGGGTCCTACAATGAGCAGTTCTTC. Encoded protein: CASSFSGGSYNEQFF. The V and J genes are TRBV5-1 and TRBJ2-1; the match to TRBD2 covers 7 bases. With 2 bases clipped from V and 1 base from J, the junction kept 3 bases outside the gene matches. Germline values: CDR1 SGHRS, CDR2 YFSETQ. The CDR3 runs 15 residues.

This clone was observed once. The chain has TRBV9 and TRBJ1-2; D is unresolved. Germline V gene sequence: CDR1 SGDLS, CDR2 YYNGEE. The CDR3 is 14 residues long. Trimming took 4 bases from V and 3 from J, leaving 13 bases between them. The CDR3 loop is CASSPRTSYYGYTF. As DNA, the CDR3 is TGTGCCAGCAGCCCCCGGACCTCTTACTATGGCTACACCTTC.

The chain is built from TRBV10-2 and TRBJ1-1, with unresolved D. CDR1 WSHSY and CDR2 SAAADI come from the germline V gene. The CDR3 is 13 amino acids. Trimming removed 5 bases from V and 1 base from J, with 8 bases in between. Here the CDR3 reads CASSRQPNTEAFF. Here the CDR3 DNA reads TGCGCCAGCAGTAGGCAGCCGAACACTGAAGCTTTCTTT.

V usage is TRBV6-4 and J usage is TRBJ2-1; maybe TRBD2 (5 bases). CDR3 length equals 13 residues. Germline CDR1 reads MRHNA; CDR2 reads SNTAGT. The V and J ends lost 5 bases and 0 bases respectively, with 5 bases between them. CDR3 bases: TGTGCCAGCAGTACTAGCTCCTACAATGAGCAGTTCTTC. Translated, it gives CASSTSSYNEQFF.

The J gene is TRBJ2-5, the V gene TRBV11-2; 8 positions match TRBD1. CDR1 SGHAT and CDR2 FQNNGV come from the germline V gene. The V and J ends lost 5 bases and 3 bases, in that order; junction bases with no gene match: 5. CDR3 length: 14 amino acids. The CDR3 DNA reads TGTGCCAGCAGCCGGGACAGGATTGAAGAGACCCAGTACTTC. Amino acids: CASSRDRIEETQYF.

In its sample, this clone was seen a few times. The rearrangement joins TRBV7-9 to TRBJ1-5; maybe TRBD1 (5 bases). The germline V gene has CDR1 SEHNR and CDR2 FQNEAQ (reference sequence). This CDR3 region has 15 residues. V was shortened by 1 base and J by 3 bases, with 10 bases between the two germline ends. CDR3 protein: CASSLVGTDNQPQHF. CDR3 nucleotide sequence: TGTGCCAGCAGCTTAGTGGGGACGGACAATCAGCCCCAGCATTTT.

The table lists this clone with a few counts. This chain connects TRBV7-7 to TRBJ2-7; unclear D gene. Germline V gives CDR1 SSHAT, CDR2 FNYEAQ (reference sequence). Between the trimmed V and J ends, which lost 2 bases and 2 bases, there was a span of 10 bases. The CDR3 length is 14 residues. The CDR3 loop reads CASSLSPGAYEQYF. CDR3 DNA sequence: TGTGCCAGCAGCTTAAGCCCTGGCGCCTACGAGCAGTACTTC.